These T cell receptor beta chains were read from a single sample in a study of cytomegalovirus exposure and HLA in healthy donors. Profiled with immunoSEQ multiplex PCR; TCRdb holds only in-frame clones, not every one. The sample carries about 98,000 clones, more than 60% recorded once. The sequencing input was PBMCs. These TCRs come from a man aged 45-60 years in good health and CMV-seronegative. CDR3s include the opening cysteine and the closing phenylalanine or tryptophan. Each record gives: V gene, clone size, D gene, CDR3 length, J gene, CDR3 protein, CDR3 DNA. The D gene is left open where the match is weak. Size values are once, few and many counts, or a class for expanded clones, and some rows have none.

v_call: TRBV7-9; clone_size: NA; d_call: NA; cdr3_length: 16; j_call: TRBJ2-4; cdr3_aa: CASSFPFGRAKNIQYF; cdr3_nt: TGTGCCAGCAGCTTCCCTTTTGGGAGAGCCAAAAACATTCAGTACTTC
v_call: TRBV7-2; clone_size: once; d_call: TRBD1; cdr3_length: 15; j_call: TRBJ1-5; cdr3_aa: CASSLQGTANQPQHF; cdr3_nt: TGTGCCAGCAGCCTACAGGGGACTGCCAATCAGCCCCAGCATTTT
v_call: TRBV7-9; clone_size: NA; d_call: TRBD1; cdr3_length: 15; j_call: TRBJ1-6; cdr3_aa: CASSVRDRGNSPLHF; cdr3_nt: TGTGCCAGCAGCGTCCGGGACAGGGGTAATTCACCCCTCCACTTT
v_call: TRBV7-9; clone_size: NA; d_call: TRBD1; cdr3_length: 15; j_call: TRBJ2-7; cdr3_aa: CASSRTGVPLYEQYF; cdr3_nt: TGTGCCAGCAGTAGAACAGGGGTACCACTCTACGAGCAGTACTTC
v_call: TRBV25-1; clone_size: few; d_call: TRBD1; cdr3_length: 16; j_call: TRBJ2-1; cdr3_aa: CASSEEGTGQYNEQFF; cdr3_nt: TGTGCCAGCAGTGAGGAAGGGACAGGGCAGTACAATGAGCAGTTCTTC
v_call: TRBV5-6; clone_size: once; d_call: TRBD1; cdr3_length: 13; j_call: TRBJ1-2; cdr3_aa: CASSFGTAYGYTF; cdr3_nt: TGTGCCAGCAGCTTCGGGACAGCCTATGGCTACACCTTC
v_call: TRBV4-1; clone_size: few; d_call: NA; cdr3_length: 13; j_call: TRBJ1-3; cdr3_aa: CASSQDLRNTIYF; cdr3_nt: TGCGCCAGCAGCCAAGATCTTAGAAACACCATATATTTT
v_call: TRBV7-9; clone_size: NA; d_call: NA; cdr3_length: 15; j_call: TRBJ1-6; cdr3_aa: CASSPGGGPNSPLHF; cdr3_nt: TGTGCCAGCAGCCCAGGCGGGGGGCCGAATTCACCCCTCCACTTT
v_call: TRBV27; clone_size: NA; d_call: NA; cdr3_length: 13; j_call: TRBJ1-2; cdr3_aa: CASRSRGNYGYTF; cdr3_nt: TGTGCCAGCAGGAGTCGGGGGAACTATGGCTACACCTTC
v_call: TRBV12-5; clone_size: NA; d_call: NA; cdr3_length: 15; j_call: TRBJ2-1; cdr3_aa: CASGLLGQGFNEQFF; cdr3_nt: TGTGCTAGTGGGCTGCTCGGGCAGGGATTCAATGAGCAGTTCTTC
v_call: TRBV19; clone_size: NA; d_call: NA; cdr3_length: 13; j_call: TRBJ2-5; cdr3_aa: CASSKRIQETQYF; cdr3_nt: TGTGCCAGTAGTAAGCGGATCCAAGAGACCCAGTACTTC
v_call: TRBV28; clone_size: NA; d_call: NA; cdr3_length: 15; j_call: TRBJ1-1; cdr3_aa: CASTAITGEGTEAFF; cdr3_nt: TGTGCCAGCACTGCAATTACAGGTGAAGGGACTGAAGCTTTCTTT
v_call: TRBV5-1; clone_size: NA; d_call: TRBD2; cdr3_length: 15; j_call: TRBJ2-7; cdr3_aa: CARSPFGLVICEQYF; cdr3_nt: TGCGCCAGATCCCCGTTCGGACTAGTCATCTGCGAGCAGTACTTC
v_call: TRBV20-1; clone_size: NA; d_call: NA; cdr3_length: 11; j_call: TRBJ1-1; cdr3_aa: CSASSNTEAFF; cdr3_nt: TGCAGTGCTTCGTCGAACACTGAAGCTTTCTTT
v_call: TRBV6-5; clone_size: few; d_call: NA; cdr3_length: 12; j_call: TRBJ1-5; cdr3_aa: CASSGADQPQHF; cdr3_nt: TGTGCCAGCAGTGGGGCCGATCAGCCCCAGCATTTT
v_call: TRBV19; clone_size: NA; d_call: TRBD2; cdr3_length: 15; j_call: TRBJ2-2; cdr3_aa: CASRGGGAGTGELFF; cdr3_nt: TGTGCCAGTAGGGGCGGGGGGGCGGGCACCGGGGAGCTGTTTTTT
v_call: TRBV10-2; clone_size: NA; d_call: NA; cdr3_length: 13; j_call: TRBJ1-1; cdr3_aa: CASSGLGWTEAFF; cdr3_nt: TGCGCCAGCAGTGGGCTCGGGTGGACTGAAGCTTTCTTT
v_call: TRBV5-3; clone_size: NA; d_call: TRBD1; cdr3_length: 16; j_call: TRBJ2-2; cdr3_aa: CARSLSQGANTGELFF; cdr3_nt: TGTGCCAGAAGCTTGTCTCAGGGGGCGAACACCGGGGAGCTGTTTTTT
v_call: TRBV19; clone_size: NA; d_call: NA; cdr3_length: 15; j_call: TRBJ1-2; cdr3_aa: CASRSVPGDAEGYTF; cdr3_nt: TGTGCCAGTAGATCAGTTCCAGGGGATGCGGAAGGCTACACCTTC
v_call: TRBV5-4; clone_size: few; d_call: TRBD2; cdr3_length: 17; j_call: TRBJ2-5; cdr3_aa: CASSLWTSGRGQETQYF; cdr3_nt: TGTGCCAGCAGCTTGTGGACTAGCGGGAGAGGCCAAGAGACCCAGTACTTC
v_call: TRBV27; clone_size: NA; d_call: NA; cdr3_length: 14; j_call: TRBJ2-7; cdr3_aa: CASSPGTPTYEQYF; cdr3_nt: TGTGCCAGCAGCCCTGGGACACCAACCTACGAGCAGTACTTC
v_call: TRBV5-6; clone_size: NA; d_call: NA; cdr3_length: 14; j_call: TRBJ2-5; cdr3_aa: CASSLIQAQETQYF; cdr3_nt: TGTGCCAGCAGCCTTATCCAGGCCCAAGAGACCCAGTACTTC
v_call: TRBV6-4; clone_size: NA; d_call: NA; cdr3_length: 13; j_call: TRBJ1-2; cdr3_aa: CAKLGGLSYGYAF; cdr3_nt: TGTGCGAAGCTGGGGGGGCTTTCCTATGGCTACGCCTTC
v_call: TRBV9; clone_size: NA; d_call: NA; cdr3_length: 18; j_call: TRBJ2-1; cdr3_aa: CASSVSFSPARSYNEQFF; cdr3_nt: TGTGCCAGCAGCGTATCGTTCTCTCCAGCGCGCTCCTACAATGAGCAGTTCTTC
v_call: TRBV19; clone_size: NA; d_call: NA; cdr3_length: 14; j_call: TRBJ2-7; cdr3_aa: CASSPRQSSYEQYF; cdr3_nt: TGTGCCAGTAGTCCGCGACAGAGCTCCTACGAGCAGTACTTC
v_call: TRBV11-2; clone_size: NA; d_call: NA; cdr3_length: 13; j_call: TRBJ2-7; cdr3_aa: CASSLDVVDEQYF; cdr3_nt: TGTGCCAGCAGCTTAGATGTAGTCGACGAGCAGTACTTC
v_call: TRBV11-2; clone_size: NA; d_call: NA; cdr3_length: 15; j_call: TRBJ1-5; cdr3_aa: CASSLEVGGDQPQHF; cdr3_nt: TGTGCCAGCAGCTTAGAGGTTGGCGGAGATCAGCCCCAGCATTTT
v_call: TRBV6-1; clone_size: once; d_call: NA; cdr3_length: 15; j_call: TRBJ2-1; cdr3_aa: CASRTTSSSYNEQFF; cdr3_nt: TGTGCCAGCAGAACGACTTCGAGCTCCTACAATGAGCAGTTCTTC
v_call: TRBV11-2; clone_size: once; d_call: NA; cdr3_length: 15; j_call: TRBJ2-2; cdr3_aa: CASSLALTDTGELFF; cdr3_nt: TGTGCCAGCAGCTTAGCCCTGACAGACACCGGGGAGCTGTTTTTT
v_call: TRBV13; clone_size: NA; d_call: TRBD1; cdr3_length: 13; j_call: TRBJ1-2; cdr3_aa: CASSPGTGYGYTF; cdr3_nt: TGTGCCAGCAGCCCTGGGACAGGCTATGGCTACACCTTC
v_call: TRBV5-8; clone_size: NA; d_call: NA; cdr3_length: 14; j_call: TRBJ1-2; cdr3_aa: CASSLFRTPYGYTF; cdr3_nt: TGTGCCAGCAGCTTGTTCCGGACACCCTATGGCTACACCTTC
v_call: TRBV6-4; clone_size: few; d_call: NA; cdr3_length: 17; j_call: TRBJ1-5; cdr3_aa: CASAPWEGQLGNQPQHF; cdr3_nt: TGTGCCAGCGCCCCCTGGGAGGGACAACTCGGCAATCAGCCCCAGCATTTT
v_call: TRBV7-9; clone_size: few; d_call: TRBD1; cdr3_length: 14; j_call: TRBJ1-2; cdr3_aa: CASSLGQGQEGYTF; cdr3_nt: TGTGCCAGCAGCTTAGGACAGGGGCAAGAGGGCTACACCTTC
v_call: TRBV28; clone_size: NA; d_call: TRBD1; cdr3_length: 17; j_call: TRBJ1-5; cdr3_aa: CASSLDGTGSIHQPQHF; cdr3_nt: TGTGCCAGCAGTTTGGACGGGACAGGGTCGATTCATCAGCCCCAGCATTTT
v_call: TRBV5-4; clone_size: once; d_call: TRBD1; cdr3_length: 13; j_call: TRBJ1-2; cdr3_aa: CASSLRDRGGYTF; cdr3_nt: TGTGCCAGCAGCTTGCGGGACAGGGGAGGCTACACCTTC
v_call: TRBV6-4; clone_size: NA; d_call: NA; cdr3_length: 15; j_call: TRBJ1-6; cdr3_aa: CASSRHTTYNSPLHF; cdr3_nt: TGTGCCAGCAGTCGCCACACCACCTATAATTCACCCCTCCACTTT
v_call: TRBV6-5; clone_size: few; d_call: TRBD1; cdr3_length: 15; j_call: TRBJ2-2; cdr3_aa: CASRRGQANTGELFF; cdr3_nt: TGTGCCAGCAGACGGGGACAGGCGAACACCGGGGAGCTGTTTTTT
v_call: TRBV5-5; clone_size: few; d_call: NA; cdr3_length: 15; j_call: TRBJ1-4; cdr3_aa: CASSPGAAGGEKLFF; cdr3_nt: TGTGCCAGCAGCCCTGGGGCGGCAGGAGGGGAAAAACTGTTTTTT
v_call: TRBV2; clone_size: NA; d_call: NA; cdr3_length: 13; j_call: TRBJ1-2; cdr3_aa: CASSHDTNYGYTF; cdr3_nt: TGTGCCAGCAGTCACGACACGAACTATGGCTACACCTTC
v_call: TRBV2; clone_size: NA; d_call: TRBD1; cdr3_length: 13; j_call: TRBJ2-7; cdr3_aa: CASVRDRAYEQYF; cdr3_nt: TGTGCCAGCGTCCGGGACAGGGCCTACGAGCAGTACTTC
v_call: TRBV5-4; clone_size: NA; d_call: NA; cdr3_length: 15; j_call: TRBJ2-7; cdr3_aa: CASSLARGSWNEQYF; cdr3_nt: TGTGCCAGCAGCTTGGCGCGGGGAAGTTGGAACGAGCAGTACTTC
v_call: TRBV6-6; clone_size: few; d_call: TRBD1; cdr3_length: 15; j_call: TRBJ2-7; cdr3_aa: CASSYFGTGLYEQYF; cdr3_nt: TGTGCCAGCAGTTACTTCGGGACAGGGCTATACGAGCAGTACTTC
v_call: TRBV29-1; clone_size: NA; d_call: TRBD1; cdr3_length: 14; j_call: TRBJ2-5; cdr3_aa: CSADRGPLGETQYF; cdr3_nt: TGCAGCGCTGACAGGGGGCCGTTGGGAGAGACCCAGTACTTC
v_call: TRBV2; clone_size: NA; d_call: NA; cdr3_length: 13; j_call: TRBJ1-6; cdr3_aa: CASSEGEQQPLHF; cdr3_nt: TGTGCCAGCAGTGAAGGCGAACAGCAACCCCTCCACTTT
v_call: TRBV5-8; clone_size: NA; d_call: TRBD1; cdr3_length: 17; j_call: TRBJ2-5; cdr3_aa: CASSEGTGTGVQETQYF; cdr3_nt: TGTGCCAGCAGCGAAGGTACCGGGACAGGGGTCCAAGAGACCCAGTACTTC